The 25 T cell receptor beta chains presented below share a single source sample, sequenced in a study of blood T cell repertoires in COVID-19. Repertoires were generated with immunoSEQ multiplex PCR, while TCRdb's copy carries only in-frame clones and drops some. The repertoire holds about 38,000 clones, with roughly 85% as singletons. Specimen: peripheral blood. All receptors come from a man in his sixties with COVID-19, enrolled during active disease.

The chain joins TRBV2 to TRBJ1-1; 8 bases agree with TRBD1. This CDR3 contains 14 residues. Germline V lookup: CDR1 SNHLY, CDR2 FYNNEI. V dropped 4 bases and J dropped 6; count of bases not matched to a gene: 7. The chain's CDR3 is CASSGDRREAEAFF. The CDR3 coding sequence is TGTGCCAGCAGTGGGGACAGGAGGGAGGCTGAAGCTTTCTTT.

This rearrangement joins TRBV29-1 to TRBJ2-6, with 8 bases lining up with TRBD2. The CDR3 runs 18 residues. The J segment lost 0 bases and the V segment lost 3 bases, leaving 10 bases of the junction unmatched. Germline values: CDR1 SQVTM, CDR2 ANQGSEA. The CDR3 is CSVEEEREGRSGANVLTF. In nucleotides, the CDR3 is TGCAGCGTTGAGGAAGAACGGGAGGGCCGCTCTGGGGCCAACGTCCTGACTTTC.

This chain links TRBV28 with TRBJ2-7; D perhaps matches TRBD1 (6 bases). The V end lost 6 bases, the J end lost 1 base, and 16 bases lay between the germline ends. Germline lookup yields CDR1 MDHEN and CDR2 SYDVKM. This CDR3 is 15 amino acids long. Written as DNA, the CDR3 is TGTGCCAGCAGACCCGGGACAACTTTGTCCTACGAGCAGTACTTC. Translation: CASRPGTTLSYEQYF.

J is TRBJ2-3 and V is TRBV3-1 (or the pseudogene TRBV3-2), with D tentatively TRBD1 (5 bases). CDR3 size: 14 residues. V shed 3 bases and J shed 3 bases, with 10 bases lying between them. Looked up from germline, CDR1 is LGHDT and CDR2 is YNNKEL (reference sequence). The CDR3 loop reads CASSQTAGTDTQYF. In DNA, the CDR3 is TGTGCCAGCAGCCAGACCGCAGGGACAGATACGCAGTATTTT.

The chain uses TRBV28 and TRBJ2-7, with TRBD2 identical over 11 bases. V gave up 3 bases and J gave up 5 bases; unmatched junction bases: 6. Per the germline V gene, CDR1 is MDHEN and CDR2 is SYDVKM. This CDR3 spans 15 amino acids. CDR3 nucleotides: TGTGCCAGCAGTTTTATAGCGGGAGGGTTGAACGAGCAGTACTTC. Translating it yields CASSFIAGGLNEQYF.

The CDR3 protein is CASSLYRDNEKLFF. Here the CDR3 DNA reads TGTGCCAGCAGCTTATACCGCGATAATGAAAAACTGTTTTTT. This sequence joins TRBV7-9 and TRBJ1-4; D is undetermined. This CDR3 comprises 14 residues. Germline V gene data show CDR1 as SEHNR and CDR2 as FQNEAQ (reference sequence). Trimming left V 2 bases short and J 4 bases short, with 8 bases between.

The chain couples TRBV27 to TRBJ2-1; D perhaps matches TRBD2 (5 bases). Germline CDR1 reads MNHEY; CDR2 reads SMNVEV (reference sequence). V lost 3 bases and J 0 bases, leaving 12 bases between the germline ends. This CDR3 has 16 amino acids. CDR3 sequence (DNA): TGTGCCAGCAGTTTCAAGAGGGTAAGCTCCTACAATGAGCAGTTCTTC. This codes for CASSFKRVSSYNEQFF.

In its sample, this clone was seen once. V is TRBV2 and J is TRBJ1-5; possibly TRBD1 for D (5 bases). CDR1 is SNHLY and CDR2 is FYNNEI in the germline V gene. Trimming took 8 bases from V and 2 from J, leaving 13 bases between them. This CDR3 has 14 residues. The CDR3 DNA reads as TGTGCCAGCGGGGCGGCGGCAGGCAATCAGCCCCAGCATTTT. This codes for CASGAAAGNQPQHF.

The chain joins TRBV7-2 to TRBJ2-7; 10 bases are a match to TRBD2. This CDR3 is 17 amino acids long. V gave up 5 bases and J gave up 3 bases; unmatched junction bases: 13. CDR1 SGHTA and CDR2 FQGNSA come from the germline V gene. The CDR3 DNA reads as TGTGCCAGCAGCCCGTTAAGGTTCGTAGCGGGAGGCTACGAGCAGTACTTC. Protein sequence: CASSPLRFVAGGYEQYF.

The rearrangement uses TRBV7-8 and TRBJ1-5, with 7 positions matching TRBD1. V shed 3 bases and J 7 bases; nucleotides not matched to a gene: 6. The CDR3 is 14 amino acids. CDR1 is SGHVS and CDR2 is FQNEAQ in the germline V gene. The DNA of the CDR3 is TGTGCCAGCAGCTTCAACAGGGGCGAACAGCCCCAGCATTTT. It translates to CASSFNRGEQPQHF.

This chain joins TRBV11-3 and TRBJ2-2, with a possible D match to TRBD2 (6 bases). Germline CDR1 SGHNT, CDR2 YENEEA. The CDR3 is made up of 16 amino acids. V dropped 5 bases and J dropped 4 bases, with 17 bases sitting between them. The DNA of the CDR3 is TGTGCCAGCAGCCCGCGGGAAAGCCGGGGCACCGGGGAGCTGTTTTTT. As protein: CASSPRESRGTGELFF. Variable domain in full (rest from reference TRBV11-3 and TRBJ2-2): EAGVVQSPRYKIIEKKQPVAFWCNPISGHNTLYWYLQNLGQGPELLIRYENEEAVDDSQLPKDRFSAERLKGVDSTLKIQPAELGDSAVYLCASSPRESRGTGELFFGEGSRLTVL.

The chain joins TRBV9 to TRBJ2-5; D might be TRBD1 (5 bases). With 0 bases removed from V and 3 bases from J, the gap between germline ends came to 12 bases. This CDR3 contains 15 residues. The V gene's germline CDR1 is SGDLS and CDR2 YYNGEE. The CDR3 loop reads CASSVEVGRKETQYF. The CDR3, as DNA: TGTGCCAGCAGCGTAGAGGTGGGGCGGAAAGAGACCCAGTACTTC. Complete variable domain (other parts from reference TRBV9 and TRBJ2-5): DSGVTQTPKHLITATGQRVTLRCSPRSGDLSVYWYQQSLDQGLQFLIQYYNGEERAKGNILERFSAQQFPDLHSELNLSSLELGDSALYFCASSVEVGRKETQYFGPGTRLLVL.

For the CDR3, the DNA is TGCGCCAGCAGCTTGGCCGTTGGGACAGCATCAGATACGCAGTATTTT. Residues: CASSLAVGTASDTQYF. The chain employs TRBV5-1 and TRBJ2-3; 7 nucleotides match TRBD1. Germline V gene lookup returns CDR1 SGHRS and CDR2 YFSETQ. This CDR3 contains 16 residues. V was clipped by 0 bases and J by 4 bases; unmatched bases: 8.

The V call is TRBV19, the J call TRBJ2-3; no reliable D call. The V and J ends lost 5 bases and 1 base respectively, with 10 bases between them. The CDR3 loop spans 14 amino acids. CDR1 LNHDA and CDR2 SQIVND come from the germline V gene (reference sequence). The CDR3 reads CASSSPSGTDTQYF. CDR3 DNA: TGTGCCAGTAGTTCACCCTCAGGCACAGATACGCAGTATTTT.

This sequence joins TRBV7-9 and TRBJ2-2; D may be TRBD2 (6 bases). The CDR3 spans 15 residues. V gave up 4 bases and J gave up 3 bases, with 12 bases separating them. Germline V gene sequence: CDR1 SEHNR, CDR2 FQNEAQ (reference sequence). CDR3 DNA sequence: TGTGCCAGCAGCTCGACTAGTCTCCACACCGGGGAGCTGTTTTTT. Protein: CASSSTSLHTGELFF.

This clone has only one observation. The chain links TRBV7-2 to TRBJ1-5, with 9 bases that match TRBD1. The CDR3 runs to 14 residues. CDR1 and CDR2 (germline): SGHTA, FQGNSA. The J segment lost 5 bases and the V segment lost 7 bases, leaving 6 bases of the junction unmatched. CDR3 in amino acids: CASTRDRADQPQHF. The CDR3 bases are TGTGCCAGCACCAGGGACAGGGCGGATCAGCCCCAGCATTTT.

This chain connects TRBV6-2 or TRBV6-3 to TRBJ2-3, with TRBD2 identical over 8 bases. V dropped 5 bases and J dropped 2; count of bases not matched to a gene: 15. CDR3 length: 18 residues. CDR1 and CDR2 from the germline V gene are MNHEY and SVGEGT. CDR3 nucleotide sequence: TGTGCCAGCAGTCAATACAGCGCCGGGAGGGCCATCACAGATACGCAGTATTTT. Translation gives CASSQYSAGRAITDTQYF.

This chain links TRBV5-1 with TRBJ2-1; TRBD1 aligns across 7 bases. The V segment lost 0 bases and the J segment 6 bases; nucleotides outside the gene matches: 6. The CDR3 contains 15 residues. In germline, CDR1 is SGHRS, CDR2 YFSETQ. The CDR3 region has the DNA TGCGCCAGCAGCTTGGAGGTGACAGGGACCAATGAGCAGTTCTTC. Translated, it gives CASSLEVTGTNEQFF.

The CDR3 DNA sequence: TGTGCCAGCAGCCAAGCCGGCATAGCGGGGGCCTTCTTAGAGCAGTACTTC. This gives the protein CASSQAGIAGAFLEQYF. The chain employs TRBV4-2 and TRBJ2-7; TRBD2 aligns across 9 bases. Trimming cost V 1 base and J 7 bases; bases outside gene matches: 14. Per the germline V gene, CDR1 is LGHNA and CDR2 is YNFKEQ. The CDR3 consists of 17 residues.

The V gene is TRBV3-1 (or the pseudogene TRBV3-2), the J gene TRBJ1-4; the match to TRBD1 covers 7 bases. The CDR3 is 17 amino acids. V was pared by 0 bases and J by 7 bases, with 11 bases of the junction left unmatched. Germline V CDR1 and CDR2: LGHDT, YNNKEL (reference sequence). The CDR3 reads CASSQEATGVLGEKLFF. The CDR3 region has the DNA TGTGCCAGCAGCCAAGAGGCAACAGGGGTCTTGGGTGAAAAACTGTTTTTT.

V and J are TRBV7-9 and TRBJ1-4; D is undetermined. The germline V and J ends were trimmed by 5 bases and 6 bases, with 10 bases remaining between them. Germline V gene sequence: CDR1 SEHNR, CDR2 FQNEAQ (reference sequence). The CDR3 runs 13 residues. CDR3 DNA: TGTGCCAGCAGCGAAGGACTGTATGAAAAACTGTTTTTT. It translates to CASSEGLYEKLFF.

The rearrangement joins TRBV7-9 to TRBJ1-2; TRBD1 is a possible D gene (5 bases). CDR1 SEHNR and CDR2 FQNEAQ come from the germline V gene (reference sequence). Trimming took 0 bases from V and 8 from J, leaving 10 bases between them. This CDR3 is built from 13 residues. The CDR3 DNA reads TGTGCCAGCAGCTTAGCGAGCGGGGGAGGCTACACCTTC. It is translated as CASSLASGGGYTF.

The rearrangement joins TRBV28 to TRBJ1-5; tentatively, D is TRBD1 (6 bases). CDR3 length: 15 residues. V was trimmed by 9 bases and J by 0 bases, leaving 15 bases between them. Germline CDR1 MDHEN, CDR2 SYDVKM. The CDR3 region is CASCSGGPSNQPQHF. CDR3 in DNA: TGTGCCAGTTGTTCGGGGGGCCCTAGCAATCAGCCCCAGCATTTT. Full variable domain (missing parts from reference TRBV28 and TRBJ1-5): DVKVTQSSRYLVKRTGEKVFLECVQDMDHENMFWYRQDPGLGLRLIYFSYDVKMKEKGDIPEGYSVSREKKERFSLILESASTNQTSMYLCASCSGGPSNQPQHFGDGTRLSIL.

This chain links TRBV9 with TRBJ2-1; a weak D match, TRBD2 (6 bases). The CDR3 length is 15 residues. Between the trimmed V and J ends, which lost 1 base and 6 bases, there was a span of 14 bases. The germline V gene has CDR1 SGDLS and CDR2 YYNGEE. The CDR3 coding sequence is TGTGCCAGCAGCGTATTGGAGGGAGCGGGCAATGAGCAGTTCTTC. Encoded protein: CASSVLEGAGNEQFF.

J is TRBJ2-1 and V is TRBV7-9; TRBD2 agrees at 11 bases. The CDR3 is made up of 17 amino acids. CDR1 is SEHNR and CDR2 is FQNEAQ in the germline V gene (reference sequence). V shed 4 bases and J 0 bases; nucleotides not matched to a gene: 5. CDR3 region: CASSSPTSGSSYNEQFF. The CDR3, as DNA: TGTGCCAGCAGCTCTCCTACTAGCGGGAGCTCCTACAATGAGCAGTTCTTC.